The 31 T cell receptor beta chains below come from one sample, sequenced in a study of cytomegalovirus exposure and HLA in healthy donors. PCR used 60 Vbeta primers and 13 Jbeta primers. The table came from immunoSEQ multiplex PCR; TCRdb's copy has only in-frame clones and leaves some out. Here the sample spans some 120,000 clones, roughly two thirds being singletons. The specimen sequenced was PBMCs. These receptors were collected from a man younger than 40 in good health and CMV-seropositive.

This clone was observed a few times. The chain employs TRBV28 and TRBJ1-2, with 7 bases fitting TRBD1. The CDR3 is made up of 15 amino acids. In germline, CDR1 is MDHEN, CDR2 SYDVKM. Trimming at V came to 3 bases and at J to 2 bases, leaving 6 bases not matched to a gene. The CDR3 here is CASSFRARGNYGYTF. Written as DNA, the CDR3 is TGTGCCAGCAGTTTTAGGGCCAGGGGGAACTATGGCTACACCTTC.

CDR3 nucleotides: TGTGCCAGCAGTGAAAGGTGGGGCGCTTATCCTTATGGCTACACCTTC. Translated, it gives CASSERWGAYPYGYTF. The chain recombines TRBV6-1 with TRBJ1-2, with D maybe TRBD1 (5 bases). This CDR3 comprises 16 residues. CDR1 is MNHNS, CDR2 SASEGT, per germline. Trimming pared 2 bases from V and 5 bases from J, leaving 18 bases between.

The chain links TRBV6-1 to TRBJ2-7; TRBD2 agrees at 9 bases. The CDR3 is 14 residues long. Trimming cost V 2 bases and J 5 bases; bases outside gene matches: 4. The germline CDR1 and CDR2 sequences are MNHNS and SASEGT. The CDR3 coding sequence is TGTGCCAGCAGTGAACTAGCGGGACTGGACGAGCAGTACTTC. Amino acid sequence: CASSELAGLDEQYF.

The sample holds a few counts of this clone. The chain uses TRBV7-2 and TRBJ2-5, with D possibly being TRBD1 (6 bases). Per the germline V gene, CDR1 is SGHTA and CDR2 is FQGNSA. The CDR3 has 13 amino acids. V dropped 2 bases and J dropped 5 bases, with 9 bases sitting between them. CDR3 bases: TGTGCCAGCAGCTTAAACAGGGACGAGACCCAGTACTTC. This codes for CASSLNRDETQYF. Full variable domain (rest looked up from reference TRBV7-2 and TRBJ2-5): GAGVSQSPSNKVTEKGKDVELRCDPISGHTALYWYRQSLGQGLEFLIYFQGNSAPDKSGLPSDRFSAERTGGSVSTLTIQRTQQEDSAVYLCASSLNRDETQYFGPGTRLLVL.

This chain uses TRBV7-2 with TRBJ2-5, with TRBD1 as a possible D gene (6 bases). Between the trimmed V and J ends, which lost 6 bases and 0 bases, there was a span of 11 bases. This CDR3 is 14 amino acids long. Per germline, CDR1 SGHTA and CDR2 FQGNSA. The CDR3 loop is CASRPDRNQETQYF. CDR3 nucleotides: TGTGCCAGCAGACCGGACAGAAACCAAGAGACCCAGTACTTC.

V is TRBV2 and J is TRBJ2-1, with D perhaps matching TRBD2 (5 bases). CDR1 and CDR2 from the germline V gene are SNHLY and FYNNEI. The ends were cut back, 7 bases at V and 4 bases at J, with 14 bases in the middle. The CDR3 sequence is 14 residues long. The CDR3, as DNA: TGTGCCAGCACTTCCGGAGGCCATTACAATGAGCAGTTCTTC. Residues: CASTSGGHYNEQFF.

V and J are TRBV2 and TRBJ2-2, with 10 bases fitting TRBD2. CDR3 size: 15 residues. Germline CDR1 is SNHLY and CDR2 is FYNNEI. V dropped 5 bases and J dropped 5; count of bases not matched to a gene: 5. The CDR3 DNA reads TGTGCCAGCAGTTTCAGCGGGAGGGTGACCGGGGAGCTGTTTTTT. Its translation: CASSFSGRVTGELFF.

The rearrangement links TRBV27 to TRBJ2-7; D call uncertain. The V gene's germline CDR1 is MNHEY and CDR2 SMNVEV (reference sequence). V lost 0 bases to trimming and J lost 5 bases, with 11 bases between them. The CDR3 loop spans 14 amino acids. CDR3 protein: CASSLSTPPDEQYF. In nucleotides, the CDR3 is TGTGCCAGCAGTTTATCTACTCCACCGGACGAGCAGTACTTC.

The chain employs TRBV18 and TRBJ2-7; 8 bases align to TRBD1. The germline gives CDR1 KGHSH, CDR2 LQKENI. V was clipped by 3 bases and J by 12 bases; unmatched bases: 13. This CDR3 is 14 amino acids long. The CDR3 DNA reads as TGTGCCAGCTCACCCTCGGGACAGGTCGTACGGGCGTACTTC. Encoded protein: CASSPSGQVVRAYF.

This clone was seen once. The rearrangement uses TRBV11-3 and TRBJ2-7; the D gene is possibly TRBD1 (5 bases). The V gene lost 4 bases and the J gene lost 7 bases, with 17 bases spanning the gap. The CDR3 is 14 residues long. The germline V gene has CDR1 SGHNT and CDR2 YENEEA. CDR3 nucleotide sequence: TGTGCCAGCAGCTCCGGGTCAGGGTCGGAAGAGCAGTACTTC. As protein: CASSSGSGSEEQYF.

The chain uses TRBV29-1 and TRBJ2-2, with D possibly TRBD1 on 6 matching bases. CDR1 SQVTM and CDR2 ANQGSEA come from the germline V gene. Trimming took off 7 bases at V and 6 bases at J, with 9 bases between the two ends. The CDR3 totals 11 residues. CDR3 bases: TGCAGCGGGGGGCTTCCCGGGGAGCTGTTTTTT. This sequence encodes CSGGLPGELFF.

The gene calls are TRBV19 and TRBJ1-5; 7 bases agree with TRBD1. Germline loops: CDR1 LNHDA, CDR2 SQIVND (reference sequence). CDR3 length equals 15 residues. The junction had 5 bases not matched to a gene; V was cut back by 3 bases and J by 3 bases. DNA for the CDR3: TGTGCCAGTAGTATTTGGGACAGCTACAATCAGCCCCAGCATTTT. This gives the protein CASSIWDSYNQPQHF.

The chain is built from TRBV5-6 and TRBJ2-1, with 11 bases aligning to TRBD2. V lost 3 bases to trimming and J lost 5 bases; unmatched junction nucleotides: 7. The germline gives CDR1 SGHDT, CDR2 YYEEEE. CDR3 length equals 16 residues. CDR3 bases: TGTGCCAGCAGCTGGGGCCCGGGACTAGCGGACAATGAGCAGTTCTTC. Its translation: CASSWGPGLADNEQFF.

The CDR3: CASSSTGTSGREQYF. In DNA, the CDR3 is TGTGCCAGCAGCTCAACCGGGACTAGCGGGAGAGAGCAGTACTTC. The chain links TRBV7-2 to TRBJ2-7, with 14 bases matching TRBD2. Losses at the gene ends were 4 bases for V and 7 bases for J; bases not matched to a gene: 6. Germline CDR1 SGHTA, CDR2 FQGNSA. This CDR3 contains 15 residues. The full variable domain, in which reference TRBV7-2 and TRBJ2-7 provide the parts outside the CDR3, is GAGVSQSPSNKVTEKGKDVELRCDPISGHTALYWYRQSLGQGLEFLIYFQGNSAPDKSGLPSDRFSAERTGGSVSTLTIQRTQQEDSAVYLCASSSTGTSGREQYFGPGTRLTVT.

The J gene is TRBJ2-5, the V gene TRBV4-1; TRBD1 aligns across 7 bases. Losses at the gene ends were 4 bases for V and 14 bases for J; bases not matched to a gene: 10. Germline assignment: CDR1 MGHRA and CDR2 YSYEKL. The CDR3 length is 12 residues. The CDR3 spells CASSLTTGPLYF. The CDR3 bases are TGCGCCAGCAGCCTCACGACAGGGCCGCTCTACTTC.

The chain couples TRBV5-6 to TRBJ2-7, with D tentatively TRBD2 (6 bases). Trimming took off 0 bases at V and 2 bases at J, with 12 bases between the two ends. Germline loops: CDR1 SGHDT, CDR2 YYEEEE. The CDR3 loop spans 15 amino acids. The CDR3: CASSLGPSETYEQYF. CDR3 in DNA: TGTGCCAGCAGCTTGGGGCCTAGCGAAACCTACGAGCAGTACTTC. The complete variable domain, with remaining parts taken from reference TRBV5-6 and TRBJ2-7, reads DAGVTQSPTHLIKTRGQQVTLRCSPKSGHDTVSWYQQALGQGPQFIFQYYEEEERQRGNFPDRFSGHQFPNYSSELNVNALLLGDSALYLCASSLGPSETYEQYFGPGTRLTVT.

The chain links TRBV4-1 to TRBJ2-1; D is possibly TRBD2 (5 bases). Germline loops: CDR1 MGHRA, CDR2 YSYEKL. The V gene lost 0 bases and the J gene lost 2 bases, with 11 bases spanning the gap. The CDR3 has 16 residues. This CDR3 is CASSQDTRETYNEQFF. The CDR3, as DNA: TGCGCCAGCAGCCAAGACACGAGGGAGACCTACAATGAGCAGTTCTTC.

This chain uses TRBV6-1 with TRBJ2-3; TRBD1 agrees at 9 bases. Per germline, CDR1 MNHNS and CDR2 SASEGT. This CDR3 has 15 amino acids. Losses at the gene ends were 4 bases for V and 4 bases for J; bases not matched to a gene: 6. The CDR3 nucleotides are TGTGCCAGCAGTGTAAGGACAGGGGATCCAGATACGCAGTATTTT. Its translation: CASSVRTGDPDTQYF.

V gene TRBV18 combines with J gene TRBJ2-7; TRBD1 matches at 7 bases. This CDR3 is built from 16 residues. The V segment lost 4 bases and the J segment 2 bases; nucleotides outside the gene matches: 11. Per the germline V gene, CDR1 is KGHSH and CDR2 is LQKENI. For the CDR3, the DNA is TGTGCCAGCTCACGACTCTACCGGGACAGAACCTACGAGCAGTACTTC. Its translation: CASSRLYRDRTYEQYF.

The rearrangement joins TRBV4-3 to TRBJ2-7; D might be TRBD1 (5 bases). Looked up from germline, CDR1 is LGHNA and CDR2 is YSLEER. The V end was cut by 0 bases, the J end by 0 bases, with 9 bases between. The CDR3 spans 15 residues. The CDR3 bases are TGCGCCAGCAGCCAAGATAGGGGTTCCTCCTACGAGCAGTACTTC. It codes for CASSQDRGSSYEQYF.

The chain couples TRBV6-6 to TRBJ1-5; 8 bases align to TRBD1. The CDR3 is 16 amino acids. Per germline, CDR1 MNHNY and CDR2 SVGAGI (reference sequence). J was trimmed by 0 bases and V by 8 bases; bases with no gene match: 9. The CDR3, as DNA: TGTGCCAGCTCGGGGGACAGGTCGTATAGCAATCAGCCCCAGCATTTT. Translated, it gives CASSGDRSYSNQPQHF.

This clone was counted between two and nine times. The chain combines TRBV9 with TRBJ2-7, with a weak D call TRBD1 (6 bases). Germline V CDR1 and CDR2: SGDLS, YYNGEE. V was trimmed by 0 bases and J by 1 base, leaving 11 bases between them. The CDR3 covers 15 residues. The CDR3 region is CASSVGQAISYEQYF. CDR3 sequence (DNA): TGTGCCAGCAGCGTAGGACAGGCGATATCCTACGAGCAGTACTTC.

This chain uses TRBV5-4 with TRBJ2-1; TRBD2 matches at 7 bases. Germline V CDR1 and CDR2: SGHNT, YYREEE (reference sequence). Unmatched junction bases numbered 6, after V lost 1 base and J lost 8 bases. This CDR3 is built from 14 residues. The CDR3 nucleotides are TGTGCCAGCAGCTTGCGGGACTACTCAGATGAGCAGTTCTTC. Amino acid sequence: CASSLRDYSDEQFF.

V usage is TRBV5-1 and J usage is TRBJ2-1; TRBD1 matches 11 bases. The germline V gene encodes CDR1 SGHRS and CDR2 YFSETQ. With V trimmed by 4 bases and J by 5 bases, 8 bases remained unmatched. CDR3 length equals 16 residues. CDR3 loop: CASSTLSGQGDNEQFF. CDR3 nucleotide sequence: TGCGCCAGCAGCACATTATCGGGACAGGGGGACAATGAGCAGTTCTTC.

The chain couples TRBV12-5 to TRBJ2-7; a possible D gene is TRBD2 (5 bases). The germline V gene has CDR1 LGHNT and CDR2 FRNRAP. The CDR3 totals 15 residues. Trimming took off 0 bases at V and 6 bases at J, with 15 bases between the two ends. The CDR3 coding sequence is TGTGCTAGTGGTTTGGTGGTGGATCCCGAGGGCGAGCAGTACTTC. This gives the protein CASGLVVDPEGEQYF.

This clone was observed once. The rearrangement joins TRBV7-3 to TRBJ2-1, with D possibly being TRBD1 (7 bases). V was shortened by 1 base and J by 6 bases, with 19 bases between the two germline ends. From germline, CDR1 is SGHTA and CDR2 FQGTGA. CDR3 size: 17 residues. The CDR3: CASSLRVGAGGGNEQFF. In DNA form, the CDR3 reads TGTGCCAGCAGCTTAAGGGTTGGGGCAGGGGGAGGCAATGAGCAGTTCTTC. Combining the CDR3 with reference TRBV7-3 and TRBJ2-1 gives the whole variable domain GAGVSQTPSNKVTEKGKYVELRCDPISGHTALYWYRQSLGQGPEFLIYFQGTGAADDSGLPNDRFFAVRPEGSVSTLKIQRTERGDSAVYLCASSLRVGAGGGNEQFFGPGTRLTVL.

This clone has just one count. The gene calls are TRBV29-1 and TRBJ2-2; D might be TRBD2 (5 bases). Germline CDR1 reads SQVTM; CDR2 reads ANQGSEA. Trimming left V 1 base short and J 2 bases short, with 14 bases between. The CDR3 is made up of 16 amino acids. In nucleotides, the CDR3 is TGCAGCGTTGAAGGGGCGGAGGCTAGCAACACCGGGGAGCTGTTTTTT. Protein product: CSVEGAEASNTGELFF.

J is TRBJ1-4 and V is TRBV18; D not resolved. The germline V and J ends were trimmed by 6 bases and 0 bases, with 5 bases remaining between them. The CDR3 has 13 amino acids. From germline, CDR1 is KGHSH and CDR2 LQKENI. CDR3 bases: TGTGCCAGCTCCGGTCCAACTAATGAAAAACTGTTTTTT. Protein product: CASSGPTNEKLFF.

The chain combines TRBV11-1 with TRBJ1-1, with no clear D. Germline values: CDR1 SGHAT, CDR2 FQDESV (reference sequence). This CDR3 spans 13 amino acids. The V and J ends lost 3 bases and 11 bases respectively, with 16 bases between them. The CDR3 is CASSLNPQAVAFF. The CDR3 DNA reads TGTGCCAGCAGCTTGAATCCCCAGGCAGTGGCTTTCTTT.

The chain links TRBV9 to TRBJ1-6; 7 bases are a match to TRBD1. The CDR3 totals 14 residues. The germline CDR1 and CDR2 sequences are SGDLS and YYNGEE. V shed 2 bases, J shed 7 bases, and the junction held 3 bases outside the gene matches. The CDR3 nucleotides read TGTGCCAGCAGCGTCCGACAGGGAAATTCACCCCTCCACTTT. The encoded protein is CASSVRQGNSPLHF.

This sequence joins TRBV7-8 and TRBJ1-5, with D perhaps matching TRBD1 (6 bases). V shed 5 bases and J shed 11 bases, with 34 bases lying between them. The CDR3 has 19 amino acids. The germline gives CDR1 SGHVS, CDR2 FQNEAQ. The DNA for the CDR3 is TGTGCCAGCAGCCGGTACAGGGTGGGTGTTACGGACCTTTATCGGGCCCAGCATTTT. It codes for CASSRYRVGVTDLYRAQHF.